The T cell receptor (beta chain) described here comes from a study of PD-1 blockade in classical Hodgkin lymphoma. Each and every patient relapsed after autologous stem cell transplantation, and patients got differing brentuximab vedotin exposure. CD4+ T cells were purified from thawed PBMCs by magnetic negative selection. Measured with immunoSEQ multiplex PCR; TCRdb has only the in-frame clones, and not every one. The sample consists of roughly 25,000 clones, less than 90% of them appearing once. V lost 1 base, J lost 11 bases, and 26 bases lay in between. This CDR3 comprises 17 residues. The germline V gene encodes CDR1 KGHSH and CDR2 LQKENI. About this clone: Its antigen is still unknown.

General study points: Patients who initiated nivolumab within 1 year of ASCT were excluded.

The V call is TRBV18, the J call TRBJ1-1; weak D call: TRBD1 (6 bases). Source: CD4+ T cells from blood, taken at baseline. This sequence originates from a human donor with classical Hodgkin lymphoma. CDR3 sequence: CASSPLGQPSRISAAFF. CDR3 in DNA: TGTGCCAGCTCACCACTAGGACAGCCGAGTAGGATCTCGGCCGCTTTCTTT.